The entry below describes one T cell receptor beta chain. Its antigen is still unknown. No much larger clonotype is one base removed from it; base qualities were not supplied. Other DNA sequences in the sample encode the same CDR3. The record originates from a study of T cell responses to AZD1222 COVID-19 vaccine (dated by TCRdb to the early 2020s). Broadly, across the study: AZD1222 recipients with second doses at about 4 weeks or about 12 weeks were pooled, because spike-specific TCR depth and breadth did not differ between schedules. TCR sequencing was performed for some 250 trial participants, of whom about 200 were given two doses of AZD1222 and approximately 26 were given two doses of MenACWY control vaccine. Trial participants were enrolled by age into 18-55, 56-69 and 70-plus year subgroups, with approximately 150, 28 and 58 TCR-sequenced participants respectively.

Deletion took 6 bases off V and 4 bases off J, with a span of 13 bases between the germline ends. The CDR3 spans 13 residues, from the cysteine through the valine. The CDR3 DNA has 39 bases and is translated from base 1. The germline V gene supplies CDR1 KGHSH and CDR2 LQKENI. On the study overall, not on this receptor specifically: In the small 56-69-year group, the increase in depth fell short of significance, most likely because of low power. After two AZD1222 doses, spike-specific TCR breadth and depth were significantly higher than at day 0 and than in MenACWY recipients. Reportedly, close to half of the unique spike-specific TCRs recognized epitopes lying outside the regions that are mutated in the B.1.351 and B.1.1.7 variants. Most participants were white British and females outnumbered males, and the authors suggested that clonal diversity may have been underestimated. Because no samples from the day 14 peak response were available, repertoires could be characterized only after the peak T cell response. Vaccine-associated CD4 TCRs spanned the whole spike protein, with dominant responses in regions 160-218 and 743-854. Conclusions about previously exposed vaccinees are limited because only a handful of AZD1222 recipients were SARS-CoV-2 seropositive at baseline.

The CDR3 regions of human TCRbeta chains were analyzed by immunosequencing. As for the original processing: Repertoire TCRs were checked for matches against a reference library of SARS-CoV-2-specific TCRs that had been generated using the MIRA antigen-specificity platform. Breadth meant the fraction of unique TCRs that were SARS-CoV-2-associated, whereas depth meant the fraction of total T cells that were SARS-CoV-2-associated. Using the MIRA data, every spike-specific TCR was mapped to the spike region that the TCR reacted to and assigned to either a CD4 or a CD8 class. Log10-transformed breadth and depth values were compared by one-way ANOVA with Sidak's multiple comparisons tests. TCRdb holds this immuneACCESS table with in-frame rearrangements only. Some clones are missing; in checked studies, unresolved V genes explain under half, and the rest has no known cause. V, J and clone size are taken as reported in that table, and D and trimming were inferred from the DNA itself. This sample comprises around 99,000 clones, roughly 84% of them detected only once. 17% of the sample is taken by the ten largest.

The time point label of this sample denotes: baseline before first vaccination. Vaccinee samples were obtained from the UK trials COV001 and COV002, which included a single-blind randomized controlled phase 2/3 trial of AZD1222 (ChAdOx1 nCoV-19) in healthy adults. For TCRbeta chain sequencing, PBMC samples were collected from trial participants at day 0 and at day 28 after the second dose. The chain links TRBV18 with TRBJ2-7; the D gene assignment is ambiguous. The TCR comes from an adult in good health. Material: peripheral blood, obtained on day 0 of AZD1222 vaccination. CDR3 region: CASSPASGYEQYV. The DNA is TGTGCCAGCTCCCCCGCGTCTGGTTACGAGCAGTACGTC.